This T cell receptor (beta chain) is from a study of blood T cell repertoires in COVID-19. Across the whole study: COVID-19 samples collected from the United States, Italy and Spain covered acute and convalescent phases. T cells, B-cell-depleted T cells, or PBMCs supplied cDNA or gDNA.

Original processing methods: Amplification of reference gene primers provided the estimated nucleated cell counts. Only in-frame clones appear in the TCRdb table, and some are missing; sequencing was by immunoSEQ multiplex PCR. V and J calls and clone size are as listed in that table; D and trimming were resolved from the DNA. The sample lists approximately 260,000 clones; 89% were seen once. CDR1 SGHDT and CDR2 YYEEEE come from the germline V gene. V shed 1 base and J shed 10 bases, with 6 bases lying between them. This CDR3 region has 11 residues. The chain recombines TRBV5-6 with TRBJ2-1; no clear D gene. This sequence was found in a woman in her thirties or forties who had recovered from COVID-19. What was sequenced was peripheral blood. The CDR3, as DNA: TGTGCCAGCAGCTTGAGCATAGAGCAGTTCTTC. Its translation: CASSLSIEQFF. The full variable domain, its missing parts supplied by reference TRBV5-6 and TRBJ2-1, is DAGVTQSPTHLIKTRGQQVTLRCSPKSGHDTVSWYQQALGQGPQFIFQYYEEEERQRGNFPDRFSGHQFPNYSSELNVNALLLGDSALYLCASSLSIEQFFGPGTRLTVL.